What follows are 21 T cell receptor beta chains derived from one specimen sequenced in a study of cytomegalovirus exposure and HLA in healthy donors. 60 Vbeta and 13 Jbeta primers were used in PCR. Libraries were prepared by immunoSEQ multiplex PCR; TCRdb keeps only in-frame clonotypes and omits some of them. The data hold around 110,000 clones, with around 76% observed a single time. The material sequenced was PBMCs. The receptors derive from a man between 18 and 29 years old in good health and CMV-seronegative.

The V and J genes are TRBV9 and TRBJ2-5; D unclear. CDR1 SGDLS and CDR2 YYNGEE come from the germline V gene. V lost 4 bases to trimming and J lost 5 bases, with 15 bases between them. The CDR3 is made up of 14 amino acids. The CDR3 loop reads CASSPMISLETQYF. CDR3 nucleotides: TGTGCCAGCAGCCCGATGATTAGTCTCGAGACCCAGTACTTC. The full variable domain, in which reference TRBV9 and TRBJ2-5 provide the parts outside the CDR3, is DSGVTQTPKHLITATGQRVTLRCSPRSGDLSVYWYQQSLDQGLQFLIQYYNGEERAKGNILERFSAQQFPDLHSELNLSSLELGDSALYFCASSPMISLETQYFGPGTRLLVL.

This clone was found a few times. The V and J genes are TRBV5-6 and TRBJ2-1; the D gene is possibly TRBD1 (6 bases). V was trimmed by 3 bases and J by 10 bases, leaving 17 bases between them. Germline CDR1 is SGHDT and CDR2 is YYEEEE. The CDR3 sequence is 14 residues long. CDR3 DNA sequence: TGTGCCAGCAGCTACCGCGGTGGGGGCGGGGAGCAGTTCTTC. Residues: CASSYRGGGGEQFF.

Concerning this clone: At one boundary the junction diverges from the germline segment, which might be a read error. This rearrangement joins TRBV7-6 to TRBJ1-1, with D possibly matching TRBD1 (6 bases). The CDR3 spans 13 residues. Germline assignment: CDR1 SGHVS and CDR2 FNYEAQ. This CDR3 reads CAGSVGQHTEAFF. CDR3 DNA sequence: TGTGCCGGCAGCGTCGGACAGCACACTGAAGCTTTCTTT.

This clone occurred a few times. The CDR3 DNA reads as TGTGCCAGCAGTTTAAGACAGAGAGAGAACACCGGGGAGCTGTTTTTT. Amino acids: CASSLRQRENTGELFF. The chain has TRBV27 and TRBJ2-2, with TRBD1 as a possible D gene (5 bases). V was shortened by 2 bases and J by 1 base, with 11 bases between the two germline ends. This CDR3 spans 16 amino acids. Germline values: CDR1 MNHEY, CDR2 SMNVEV (reference sequence).

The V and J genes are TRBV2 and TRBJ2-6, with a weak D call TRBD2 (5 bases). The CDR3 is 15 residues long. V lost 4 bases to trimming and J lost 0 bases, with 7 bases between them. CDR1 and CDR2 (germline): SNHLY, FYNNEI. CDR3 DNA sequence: TGTGCCAGCAGTGCCCGGGACTCTGGGGCCAACGTCCTGACTTTC. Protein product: CASSARDSGANVLTF. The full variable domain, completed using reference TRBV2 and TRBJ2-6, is EPEVTQTPSHQVTQMGQEVILRCVPISNHLYFYWYRQILGQKVEFLVSFYNNEISEKSEIFDDQFSVERPDGSNFTLKIRSTKLEDSAMYFCASSARDSGANVLTFGAGSRLTVL.

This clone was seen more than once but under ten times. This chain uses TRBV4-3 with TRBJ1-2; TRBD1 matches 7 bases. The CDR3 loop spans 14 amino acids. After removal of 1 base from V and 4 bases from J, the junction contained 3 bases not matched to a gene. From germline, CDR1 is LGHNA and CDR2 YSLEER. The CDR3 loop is CASSQGTGRYGYTF. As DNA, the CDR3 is TGCGCCAGCAGCCAAGGGACAGGCCGCTATGGCTACACCTTC.

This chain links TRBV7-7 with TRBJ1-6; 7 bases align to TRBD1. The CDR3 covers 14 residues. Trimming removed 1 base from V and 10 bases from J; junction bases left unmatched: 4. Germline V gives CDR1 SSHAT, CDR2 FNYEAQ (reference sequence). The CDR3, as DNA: TGTGCCAGCAGCTTAGGACAGGGTTACTCACCCCTCCACTTT. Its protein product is CASSLGQGYSPLHF.

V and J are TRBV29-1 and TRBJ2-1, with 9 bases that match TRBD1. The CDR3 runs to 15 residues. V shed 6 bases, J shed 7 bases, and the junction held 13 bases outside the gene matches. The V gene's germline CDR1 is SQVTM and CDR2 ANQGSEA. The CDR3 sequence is CSVRPGTGSENEQFF. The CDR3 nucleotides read TGCAGCGTGCGTCCCGGGACAGGGAGCGAAAATGAGCAGTTCTTC.

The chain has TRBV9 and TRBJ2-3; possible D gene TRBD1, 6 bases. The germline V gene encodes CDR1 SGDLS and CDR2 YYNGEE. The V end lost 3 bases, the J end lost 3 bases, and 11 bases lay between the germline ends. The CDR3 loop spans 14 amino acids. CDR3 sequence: CASSEGHPTDTQYF. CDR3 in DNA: TGTGCCAGCAGCGAGGGACACCCTACAGATACGCAGTATTTT.

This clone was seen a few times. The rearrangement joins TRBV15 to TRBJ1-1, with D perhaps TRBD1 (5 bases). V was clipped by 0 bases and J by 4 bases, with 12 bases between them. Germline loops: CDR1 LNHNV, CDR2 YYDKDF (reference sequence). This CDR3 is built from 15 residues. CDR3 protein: CATSREFTGSTEAFF. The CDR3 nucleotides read TGTGCCACCAGCAGAGAATTTACAGGATCCACTGAAGCTTTCTTT. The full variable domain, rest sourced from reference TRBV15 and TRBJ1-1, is DAMVIQNPRYQVTQFGKPVTLSCSQTLNHNVMYWYQQKSSQAPKLLFHYYDKDFNNEADTPDNFQSRRPNTSFCFLDIRSPGLGDTAMYLCATSREFTGSTEAFFGQGTRLTVV.

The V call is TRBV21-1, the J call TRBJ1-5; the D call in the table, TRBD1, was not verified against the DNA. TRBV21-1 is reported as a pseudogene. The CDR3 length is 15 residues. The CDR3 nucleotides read TGTGCCAGCAGCATCCAGGGGGCTGCGGATCAGCCCCAGCATTTT. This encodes CASSIQGAADQPQHF.

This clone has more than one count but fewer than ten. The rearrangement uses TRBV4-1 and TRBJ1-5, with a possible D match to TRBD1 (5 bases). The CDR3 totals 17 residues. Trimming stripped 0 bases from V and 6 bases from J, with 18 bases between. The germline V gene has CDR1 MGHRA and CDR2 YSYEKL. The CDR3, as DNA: TGCGCCAGCAGCCAAGATAAGGAAGGGGCTAACGGTCAGCCCCAGCATTTT. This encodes CASSQDKEGANGQPQHF.

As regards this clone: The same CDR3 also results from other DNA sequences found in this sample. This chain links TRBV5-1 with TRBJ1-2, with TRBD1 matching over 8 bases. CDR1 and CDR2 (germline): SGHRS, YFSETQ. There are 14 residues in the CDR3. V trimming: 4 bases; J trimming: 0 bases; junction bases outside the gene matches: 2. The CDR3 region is CASSEDRANYGYTF. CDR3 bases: TGCGCCAGCAGCGAGGACAGGGCTAACTATGGCTACACCTTC. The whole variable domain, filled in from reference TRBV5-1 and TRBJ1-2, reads KAGVTQTPRYLIKTRGQQVTLSCSPISGHRSVSWYQQTPGQGLQFLFEYFSETQRNKGNFPGRFSGRQFSNSRSEMNVSTLELGDSALYLCASSEDRANYGYTFGSGTRLTVV.

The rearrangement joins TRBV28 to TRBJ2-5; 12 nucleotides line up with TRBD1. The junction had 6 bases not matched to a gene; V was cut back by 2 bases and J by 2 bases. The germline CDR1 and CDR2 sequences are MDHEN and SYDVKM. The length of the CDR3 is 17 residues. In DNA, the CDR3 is TGTGCCAGCAGTTTAATACGGGACAGGGGGCGACAAGAGACCCAGTACTTC. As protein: CASSLIRDRGRQETQYF.

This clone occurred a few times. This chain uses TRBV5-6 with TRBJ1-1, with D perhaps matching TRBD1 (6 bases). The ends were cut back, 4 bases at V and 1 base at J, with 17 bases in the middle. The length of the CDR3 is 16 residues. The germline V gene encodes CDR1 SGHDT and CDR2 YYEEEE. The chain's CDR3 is CASSRPGGAGNTEAFF. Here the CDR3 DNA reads TGTGCCAGCAGCCGCCCGGGGGGCGCGGGGAACACTGAAGCTTTCTTT.

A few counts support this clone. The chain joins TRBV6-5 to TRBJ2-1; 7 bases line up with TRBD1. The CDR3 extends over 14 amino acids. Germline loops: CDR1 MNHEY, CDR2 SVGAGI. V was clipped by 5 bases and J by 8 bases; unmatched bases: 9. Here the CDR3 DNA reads TGTGCCAGCAGTGGATACAGGGGTGGCCATGAGCAGTTCTTC. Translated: CASSGYRGGHEQFF.

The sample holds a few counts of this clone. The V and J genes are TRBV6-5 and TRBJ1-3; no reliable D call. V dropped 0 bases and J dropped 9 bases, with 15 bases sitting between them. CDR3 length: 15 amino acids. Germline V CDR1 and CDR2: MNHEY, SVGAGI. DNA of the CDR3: TGTGCCAGCAGTTACTCTCCTGGACCGGGAGGCACCATATATTTT. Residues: CASSYSPGPGGTIYF.

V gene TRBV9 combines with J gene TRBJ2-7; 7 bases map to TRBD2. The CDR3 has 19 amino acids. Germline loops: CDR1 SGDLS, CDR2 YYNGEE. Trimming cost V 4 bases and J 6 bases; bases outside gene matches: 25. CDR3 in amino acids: CASSPRGRDLAEVNPEQYF. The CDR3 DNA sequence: TGTGCCAGCAGCCCCCGTGGGAGAGATCTAGCGGAGGTCAACCCCGAGCAGTACTTC.

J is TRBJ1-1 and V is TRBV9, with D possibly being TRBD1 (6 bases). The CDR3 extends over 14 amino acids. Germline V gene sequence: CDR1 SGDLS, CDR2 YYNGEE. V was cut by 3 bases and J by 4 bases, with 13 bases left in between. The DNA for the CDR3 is TGTGCCAGCAGCGCGGGTCAGGGGTTCACTGAAGCTTTCTTT. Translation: CASSAGQGFTEAFF.

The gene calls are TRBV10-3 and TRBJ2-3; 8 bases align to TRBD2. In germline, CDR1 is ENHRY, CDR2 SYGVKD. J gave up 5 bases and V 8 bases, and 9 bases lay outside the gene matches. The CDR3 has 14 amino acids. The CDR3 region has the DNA TGTGCCATCCGGGGGGGGACCGGTGGAGATACGCAGTATTTT. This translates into CAIRGGTGGDTQYF.

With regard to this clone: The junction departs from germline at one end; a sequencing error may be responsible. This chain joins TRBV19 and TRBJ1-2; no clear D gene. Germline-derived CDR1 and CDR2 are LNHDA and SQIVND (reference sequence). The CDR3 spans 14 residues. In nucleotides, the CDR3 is TGTGCCAGTAGTATAGTGGCGGGTAACTATGGCTACCCCTTC. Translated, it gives CASSIVAGNYGYPF.